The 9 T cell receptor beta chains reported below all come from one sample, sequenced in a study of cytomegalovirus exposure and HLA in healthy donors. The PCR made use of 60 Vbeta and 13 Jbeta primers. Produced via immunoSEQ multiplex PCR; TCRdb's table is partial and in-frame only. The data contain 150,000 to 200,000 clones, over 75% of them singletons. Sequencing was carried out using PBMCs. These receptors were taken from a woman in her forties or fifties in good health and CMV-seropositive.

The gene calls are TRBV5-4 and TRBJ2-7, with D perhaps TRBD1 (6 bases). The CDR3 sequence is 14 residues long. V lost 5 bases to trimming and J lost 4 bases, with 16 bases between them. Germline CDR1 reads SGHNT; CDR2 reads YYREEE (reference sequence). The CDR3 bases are TGTGCCAGCAGTCCGGACAGATTTCGTTACGAGCAGTACTTC. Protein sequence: CASSPDRFRYEQYF.

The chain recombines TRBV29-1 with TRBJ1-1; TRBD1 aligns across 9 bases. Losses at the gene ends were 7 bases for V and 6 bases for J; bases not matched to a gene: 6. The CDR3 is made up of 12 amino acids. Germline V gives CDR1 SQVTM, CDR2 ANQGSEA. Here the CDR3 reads CSAGTGFPEAFF. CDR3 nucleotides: TGCAGCGCCGGGACAGGGTTCCCTGAAGCTTTCTTT.

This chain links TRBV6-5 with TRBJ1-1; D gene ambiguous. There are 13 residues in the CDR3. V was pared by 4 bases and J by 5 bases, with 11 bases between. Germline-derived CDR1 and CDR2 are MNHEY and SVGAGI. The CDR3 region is CASSSGRATEAFF. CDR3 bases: TGTGCCAGCAGTTCGGGGAGGGCTACTGAAGCTTTCTTT.

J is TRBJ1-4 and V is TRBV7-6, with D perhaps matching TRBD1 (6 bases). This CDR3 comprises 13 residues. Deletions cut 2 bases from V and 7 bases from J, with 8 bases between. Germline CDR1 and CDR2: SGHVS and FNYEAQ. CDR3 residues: CASSLSRGEKLFF. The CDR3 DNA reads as TGTGCCAGCAGCTTATCCAGGGGTGAAAAACTGTTTTTT. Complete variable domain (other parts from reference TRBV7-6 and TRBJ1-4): GAGVSQSPRYKVTKRGQDVALRCDPISGHVSLYWYRQALGQGPEFLTYFNYEAQQDKSGLPNDRFSAERPEGSISTLTIQRTEQRDSAMYRCASSLSRGEKLFFGSGTQLSVL.

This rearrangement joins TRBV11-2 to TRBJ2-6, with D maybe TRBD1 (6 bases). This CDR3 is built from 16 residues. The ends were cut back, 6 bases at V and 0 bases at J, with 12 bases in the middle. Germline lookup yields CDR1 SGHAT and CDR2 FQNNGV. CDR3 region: CASRYTGSSGANVLTF. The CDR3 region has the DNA TGTGCCAGCAGATATACAGGGAGCTCTGGGGCCAACGTCCTGACTTTC.

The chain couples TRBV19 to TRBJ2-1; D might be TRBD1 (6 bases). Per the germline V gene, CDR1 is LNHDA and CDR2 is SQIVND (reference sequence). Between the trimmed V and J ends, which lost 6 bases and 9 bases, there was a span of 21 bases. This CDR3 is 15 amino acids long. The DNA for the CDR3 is TGTGCCAGTAGCAAACAGGGTGTACTGGAACGTGAGCAGTTCTTC. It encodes CASSKQGVLEREQFF.

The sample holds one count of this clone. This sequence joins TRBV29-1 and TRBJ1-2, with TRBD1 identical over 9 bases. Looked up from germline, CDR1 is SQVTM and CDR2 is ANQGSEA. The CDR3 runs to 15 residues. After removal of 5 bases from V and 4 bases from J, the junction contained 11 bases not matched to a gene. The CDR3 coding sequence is TGCAGCGTTCACGACCGGGACAGGGATCCCTATGGCTACACCTTC. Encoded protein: CSVHDRDRDPYGYTF.

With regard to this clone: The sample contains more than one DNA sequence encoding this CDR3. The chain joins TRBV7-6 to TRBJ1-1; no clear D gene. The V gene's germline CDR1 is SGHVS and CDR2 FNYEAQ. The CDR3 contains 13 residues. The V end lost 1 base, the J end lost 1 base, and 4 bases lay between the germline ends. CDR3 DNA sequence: TGTGCCAGCAGCTTAGGGCAGAACACTGAAGCTTTCTTT. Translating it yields CASSLGQNTEAFF.

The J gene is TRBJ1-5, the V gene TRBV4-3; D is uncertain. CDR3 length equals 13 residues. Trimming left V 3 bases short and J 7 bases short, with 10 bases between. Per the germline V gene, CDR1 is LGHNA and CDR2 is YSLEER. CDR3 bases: TGCGCCAGCAGCCAGAGGGTGCGGCAGCCCCAGCATTTT. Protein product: CASSQRVRQPQHF.